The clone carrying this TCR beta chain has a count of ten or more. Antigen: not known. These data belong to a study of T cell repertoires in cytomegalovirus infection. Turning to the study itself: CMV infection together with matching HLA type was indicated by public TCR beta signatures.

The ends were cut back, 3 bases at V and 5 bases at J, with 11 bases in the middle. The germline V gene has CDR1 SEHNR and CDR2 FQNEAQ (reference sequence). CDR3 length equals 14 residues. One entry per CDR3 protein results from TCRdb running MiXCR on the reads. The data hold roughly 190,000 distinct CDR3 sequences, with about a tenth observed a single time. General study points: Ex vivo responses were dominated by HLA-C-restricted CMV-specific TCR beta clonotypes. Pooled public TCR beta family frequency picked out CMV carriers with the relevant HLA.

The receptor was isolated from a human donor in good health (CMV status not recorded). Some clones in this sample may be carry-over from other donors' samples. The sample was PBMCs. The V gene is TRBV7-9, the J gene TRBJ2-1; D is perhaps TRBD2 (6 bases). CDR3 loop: CASSLEGRNNEQFF. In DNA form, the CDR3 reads TGTGCCAGCAGCTTGGAGGGAAGGAACAATGAGCAGTTCTTC.